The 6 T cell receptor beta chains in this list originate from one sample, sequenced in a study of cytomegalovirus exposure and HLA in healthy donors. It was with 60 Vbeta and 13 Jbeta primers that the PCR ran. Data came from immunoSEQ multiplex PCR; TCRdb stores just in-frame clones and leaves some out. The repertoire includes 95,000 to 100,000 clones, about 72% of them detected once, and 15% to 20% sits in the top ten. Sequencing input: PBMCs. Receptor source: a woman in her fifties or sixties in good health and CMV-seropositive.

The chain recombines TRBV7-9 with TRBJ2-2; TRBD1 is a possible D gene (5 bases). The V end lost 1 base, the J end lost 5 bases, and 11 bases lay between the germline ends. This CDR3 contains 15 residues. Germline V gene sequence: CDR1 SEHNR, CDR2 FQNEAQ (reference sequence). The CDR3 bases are TGTGCCAGCAGCTTAGTGCGGCAGGGAACCGGGGAGCTGTTTTTT. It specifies CASSLVRQGTGELFF.

CDR3 sequence: CASTGGGGNIQYF. CDR3 in DNA: TGTGCCAGCACGGGGGGCGGAGGAAACATTCAGTACTTC. The chain links TRBV11-2 to TRBJ2-4; TRBD2 is a possible D gene (7 bases). The CDR3 is 13 residues long. Trimming pared 7 bases from V and 6 bases from J, leaving 13 bases between. Germline CDR1 SGHAT, CDR2 FQNNGV.

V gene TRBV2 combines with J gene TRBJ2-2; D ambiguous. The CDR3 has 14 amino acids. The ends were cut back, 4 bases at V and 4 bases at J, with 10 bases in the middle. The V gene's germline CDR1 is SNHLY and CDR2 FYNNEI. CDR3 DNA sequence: TGTGCCAGCAGTGCGAAACAGATCACCGGGGAGCTGTTTTTT. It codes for CASSAKQITGELFF.

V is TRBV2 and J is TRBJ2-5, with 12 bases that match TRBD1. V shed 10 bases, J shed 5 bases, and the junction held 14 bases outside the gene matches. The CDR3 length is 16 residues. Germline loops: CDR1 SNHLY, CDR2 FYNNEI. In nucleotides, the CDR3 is TGTGCCACTACCCCCGGGACAGGGGGCGCCGGGGAGACCCAGTACTTC. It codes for CATTPGTGGAGETQYF.

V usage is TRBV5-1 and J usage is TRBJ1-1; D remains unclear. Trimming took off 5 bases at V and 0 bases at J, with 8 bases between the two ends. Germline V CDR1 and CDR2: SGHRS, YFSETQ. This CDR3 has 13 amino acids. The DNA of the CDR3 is TGCGCCAGCAGGTCCGAGGTGAACACTGAAGCTTTCTTT. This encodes CASRSEVNTEAFF.

This CDR3 is CASSSSLAKTGEQFF. CDR3 bases: TGTGCCAGCAGCTCGTCCCTGGCCAAAACGGGTGAGCAGTTCTTC. This sequence joins TRBV6-5 and TRBJ2-1; D call uncertain. Germline CDR1 MNHEY, CDR2 SVGAGI. V was pared by 6 bases and J by 9 bases, with 21 bases between. The CDR3 loop spans 15 amino acids.